These 11 T cell receptor beta chains were sequenced from one sample in a study of T cells in Graves' hyperthyroidism and ophthalmopathy. Researchers took RNA transcripts and amplified the TCR beta CDR3 regions from them. First-round RT-PCR targeting the TCR CDR3 was performed with the HTBI primer set. TCRdb re-analysed the multiplex PCR reads in MiXCR, keeping a single row per CDR3 protein. The sample lists roughly 280,000 distinct CDR3 sequences; 22% were seen once. Sequences were obtained from blood. These receptor sequences come from a man aged 30 to 45 with Graves' ophthalmopathy.

The V and J genes are TRBV28 and TRBJ2-3; D might be TRBD1 (5 bases). This CDR3 is built from 16 residues. Looked up from germline, CDR1 is MDHEN and CDR2 is SYDVKM. Trimming stripped 2 bases from V and 3 bases from J, with 15 bases between. The CDR3 region is CASSLAGNYRTDTQYF. CDR3 nucleotides: TGTGCCAGCAGTTTAGCAGGGAATTATCGGACAGATACGCAGTATTTT.

The sample holds many counts of this clonotype. The rearrangement uses TRBV11-2 and TRBJ1-5; a possible D gene is TRBD1 (5 bases). Germline values: CDR1 SGHAT, CDR2 FQNNGV. The V and J ends lost 5 bases and 2 bases respectively, with 13 bases between them. The CDR3 has 15 amino acids. CDR3 region: CASSEGGVGNQPQHF. The CDR3 DNA follows: TGTGCCAGCAGCGAAGGAGGGGTCGGCAATCAGCCCCAGCATTTT.

The rearrangement links TRBV24-1 to TRBJ2-5; D could derive from TRBD1 or TRBD2 (5 bases each). The CDR3 runs to 13 residues. Trimming removed 3 bases at V and 3 bases at J, with 7 bases between. From germline, CDR1 is KGHDR and CDR2 SFDVKD. The CDR3 protein is CATSDGGEETQYF. DNA of the CDR3: TGTGCCACCAGTGATGGGGGAGAAGAGACCCAGTACTTC.

The table lists this clonotype with many counts. The rearrangement joins TRBV20-1 to TRBJ2-3, with TRBD1 as a possible D gene (6 bases). Looked up from germline, CDR1 is DFQATT and CDR2 is SNEGSKA (reference sequence). This CDR3 region has 16 residues. Trimming removed 0 bases at V and 1 base at J, with 14 bases between. The CDR3 spells CSARDLDRPGTDTQYF. DNA of the CDR3: TGCAGTGCTAGAGACCTTGACAGGCCGGGCACAGATACGCAGTATTTT.

The chain uses TRBV7-8 and TRBJ2-5; 8 nucleotides agree with TRBD2. This CDR3 has 15 amino acids. J gave up 4 bases and V 1 base, and 5 bases lay outside the gene matches. CDR1 is SGHVS and CDR2 is FQNEAQ in the germline V gene. The CDR3 DNA is TGTGCCAGCAGCTTAGGGGGGACTAGTAGAGAGACCCAGTACTTC. This codes for CASSLGGTSRETQYF. The full variable domain, completed using reference TRBV7-8 and TRBJ2-5, is GAGVSQSPRYKVAKRGQDVALRCDPISGHVSLFWYQQALGQGPEFLTYFQNEAQLDKSGLPSDRFFAERPEGSVSTLKIQRTQQEDSAVYLCASSLGGTSRETQYFGPGTRLLVL.

The chain links TRBV18 to TRBJ2-7; perhaps TRBD1 as D (6 bases). The germline V gene encodes CDR1 KGHSH and CDR2 LQKENI. This CDR3 has 13 residues. The V gene lost 3 bases and the J gene lost 2 bases, with 8 bases spanning the gap. The CDR3: CASSPRTAYEQYF. The CDR3 coding sequence is TGTGCCAGCTCACCCCGGACAGCCTACGAGCAGTACTTC.

This clonotype was recorded many times. The chain employs TRBV6-1 and TRBJ2-1; D may match TRBD1 or TRBD2 (5 bases each). The CDR3 totals 15 residues. The germline V gene encodes CDR1 MNHNS and CDR2 SASEGT. V dropped 3 bases and J dropped 4 bases, with 13 bases sitting between them. CDR3 in DNA: TGTGCCAGCAGTGATAGTCCGGGACCTTACAATGAGCAGTTCTTC. Residues: CASSDSPGPYNEQFF.

This clonotype was recorded many times. CDR3 sequence reads: CASSPPTREQYF. DNA of the CDR3: TGTGCCAGCAGCCCGCCTACCCGGGAGCAGTACTTC. The J gene is TRBJ2-7, the V gene TRBV11-2; D uncertain. The CDR3 sequence is 12 residues long. The germline V and J ends were trimmed by 5 bases and 7 bases, with 12 bases remaining between them. Germline values: CDR1 SGHAT, CDR2 FQNNGV.

V is TRBV19 and J is TRBJ2-3, with D possibly being TRBD1 or TRBD2 (5 bases each). V was shortened by 10 bases and J by 0 bases, with 17 bases between the two germline ends. The length of the CDR3 is 15 residues. CDR1 and CDR2 from the germline V gene are LNHDA and SQIVND (reference sequence). CDR3 amino acids: CATDIRDGSTDTQYF. The DNA of the CDR3 is TGTGCCACCGATATCCGGGACGGCAGCACAGATACGCAGTATTTT. The full variable domain, rest sourced from reference TRBV19 and TRBJ2-3, is DGGITQSPKYLFRKEGQNVTLSCEQNLNHDAMYWYRQDPGQGLRLIYYSQIVNDFQKGDIAEGYSVSREKKESFPLTVTSAQKNPTAFYLCATDIRDGSTDTQYFGPGTRLTVL.

In regard to this clonotype: A read error is possible here, since a much larger clone lies one base away. The chain uses TRBV20-1 and TRBJ1-2; 7 bases match TRBD1. V lost 1 base and J lost 4; bases outside the gene matches: 6. The CDR3 has 14 amino acids. Germline V gene sequence: CDR1 DFQATT, CDR2 SNEGSKA (reference sequence). This CDR3 is CSARGPRGTYGYTF. The CDR3 DNA sequence: TGCAGTGCTAGAGGCCCCAGGGGGACCTATGGCTACACCTTC.

The rearrangement uses TRBV4-1 and TRBJ2-1; 8 bases agree with TRBD1. Germline CDR1 reads MGHRA; CDR2 reads YSYEKL. This CDR3 spans 17 amino acids. V shed 2 bases, J shed 0 bases, and the junction held 6 bases outside the gene matches. The CDR3 DNA is TGCGCCAGCAGCCAAACCGGGACAGGCTACTCCTACAATGAGCAGTTCTTC. Protein: CASSQTGTGYSYNEQFF.